The rows below give T cell receptor beta chains drawn from one sample of a study of cytomegalovirus exposure and HLA in healthy donors. The assay was immunoSEQ multiplex PCR, and TCRdb's table has in-frame clones only and misses some. The table shows approximately 46,000 clones, with less than 75% occurring only once. Material for sequencing was PBMCs. These TCRs come from a man younger than 40 in good health and CMV-seronegative. Each CDR3 is given with its conserved first and last residue. Fields, in order: clone size, V gene, J gene, D gene, CDR3 protein, CDR3 DNA. A D gene is named only where the DNA matches it firmly. Not every row has a clone size; where given, it reads once, few, many or a size class.

>-|TRBV7-9|TRBJ2-2|-
CASSLRTGIGELFF
TGTGCCAGCAGCTTACGAACGGGAATCGGGGAGCTGTTTTTT
>-|TRBV27|TRBJ2-1|TRBD2
CASSPNGLAQFF
TGTGCCAGCAGTCCAAACGGACTAGCGCAGTTCTTC
>-|TRBV6-1|TRBJ2-7|-
CASSESGSYEQYF
TGTGCCAGCAGTGAGTCAGGGTCCTACGAGCAGTACTTC
>few|TRBV27|TRBJ2-3|TRBD2
CASSTAGGVTDTQYF
TGTGCCAGCAGTACGGCGGGAGGGGTCACAGATACGCAGTATTTT
>-|TRBV6-6|TRBJ1-3|TRBD1
CASIQGASGNTIYF
TGTGCCAGCATCCAGGGGGCCTCTGGAAACACCATATATTTT
>-|TRBV5-4|TRBJ2-5|-
CASRLRVSYQETQYF
TGTGCCAGCAGACTCAGGGTGTCTTACCAAGAGACCCAGTACTTC
>-|TRBV27|TRBJ2-7|TRBD1
CASSWAAQGFEQYF
TGTGCCAGCAGTTGGGCAGCACAGGGGTTCGAGCAGTACTTC
>-|TRBV6-4|TRBJ2-3|-
CASSDLVGSDTQYF
TGTGCCAGCAGTGACCTAGTTGGGTCAGATACGCAGTATTTT
>-|TRBV5-6|TRBJ1-1|-
CASSLGGRANTEAFF
TGTGCCAGCAGCTTGGGCGGCAGGGCGAACACTGAAGCTTTCTTT
>few|TRBV5-1|TRBJ2-7|TRBD1
CASSLSGGYSEQYF
TGCGCCAGCAGCCTCTCAGGGGGTTATAGCGAGCAGTACTTC
>-|TRBV29-1|TRBJ1-5|TRBD1
CSVSGTGAGSNQPQHF
TGCAGCGTATCCGGGACAGGGGCCGGGAGCAATCAGCCCCAGCATTTT
>-|TRBV9|TRBJ1-2|TRBD1
CASSPHLGQLNYGYTF
TGTGCCAGCAGCCCCCACTTGGGACAGCTTAACTATGGCTACACCTTC
>-|TRBV9|TRBJ2-2|-
CASSVASSAGNTGELFF
TGTGCCAGCAGCGTAGCCTCCTCGGCGGGGAACACCGGGGAGCTGTTTTTT
>-|TRBV5-1|TRBJ2-7|TRBD2
CASSLWGLGAGTYEQYF
TGCGCCAGCAGCTTGTGGGGATTGGGAGCGGGGACCTACGAGCAGTACTTC
>few|TRBV1|TRBJ2-1|-
CTSSGYDGLAGPSLNNEQFF
TGCACCAGCAGCGGGTATGATGGACTAGCGGGGCCTTCCTTAAACAATGAGCAGTTCTTC
>once|TRBV7-9|TRBJ1-2|-
CASSFDSFGGYTF
TGTGCCAGCAGCTTTGACAGTTTCGGTGGCTACACCTTC
>few|TRBV30|TRBJ1-1|TRBD1
CAWVGQGQMNTEAFF
TGTGCCTGGGTTGGACAGGGGCAAATGAACACTGAAGCTTTCTTT
>few|TRBV10-3|TRBJ2-7|TRBD2
CAISESFITSGRVGYEQYF
TGTGCCATCAGTGAGTCGTTTATAACTAGCGGGAGGGTCGGGTACGAGCAGTACTTC
>-|TRBV5-1|TRBJ2-3|TRBD2
CASSPGLAGVGSDTQYF
TGCGCCAGCAGCCCGGGACTAGCGGGAGTAGGCTCAGATACGCAGTATTTT
>-|TRBV7-2|TRBJ2-7|TRBD2
CASSLGGAGGVYEQYF
TGTGCCAGCAGCTTAGGGGGAGCGGGAGGGGTCTACGAGCAGTACTTC
>-|TRBV30|TRBJ2-7|-
CAWSQGVGSYEQYF
TGTGCCTGGAGTCAAGGGGTGGGCAGCTACGAGCAGTACTTC
>-|TRBV6-6|TRBJ2-7|TRBD2
CASSTSGSYHEQYF
TGTGCCAGCAGTACTAGCGGGAGTTATCACGAGCAGTACTTC
>-|TRBV7-5|TRBJ1-5|-
CVRSTRDKLPDQPQHF
TGTGTCAGAAGCACCCGGGACAAACTACCCGATCAGCCCCAGCATTTT
>-|TRBV6-5|TRBJ1-2|-
CASSYGISYGYTF
TGTGCCAGCAGTTACGGCATTTCATATGGCTACACCTTC
>-|TRBV10-2|TRBJ2-7|TRBD2
CASTLGAGGHEQYF
TGCGCCAGCACCCTCGGAGCGGGAGGTCACGAGCAGTACTTC
>few|TRBV6-5|TRBJ2-1|TRBD2
CASSYSRLAGSNEQFF
TGTGCCAGCAGTTACTCACGACTAGCGGGAAGCAATGAGCAGTTCTTC
>-|TRBV12-5|TRBJ1-2|-
CASGLVLNYGYTF
TGTGCTAGTGGTTTGGTACTCAACTATGGCTACACCTTC
>-|TRBV5-4|TRBJ2-4|-
CASSRNTDLDIQYF
TGTGCCAGCAGCCGAAATACAGATCTGGACATTCAGTACTTC
>-|TRBV2|TRBJ2-7|TRBD2
CASSEDTGTSGVYEQYF
TGTGCCAGCAGTGAAGATACCGGGACTAGCGGAGTCTACGAGCAGTACTTC
>-|TRBV15|TRBJ2-3|-
CATSRDRSSTDTQYF
TGTGCCACCAGCAGAGACAGGTCTAGCACAGATACGCAGTATTTT
>-|TRBV19|TRBJ2-2|-
CASSTRGNGELFF
TGTGCCAGTAGTACGCGGGGTAACGGGGAGCTGTTTTTT
>-|TRBV27|TRBJ2-7|-
CASSLAAYNEQYF
TGTGCCAGCAGTTTAGCGGCGTACAACGAGCAGTACTTC
>-|TRBV29-1|TRBJ2-7|-
CSVEGDSYEQYF
TGCAGCGTTGAGGGTGACAGCTACGAGCAGTACTTC
>-|TRBV10-3|TRBJ1-5|TRBD1
CAISGTDSNQPQHF
TGTGCCATCAGCGGGACAGATAGCAATCAGCCCCAGCATTTT
>once|TRBV10-1|TRBJ2-3|-
CASSESAAYQYF
TGCGCCAGCAGTGAGTCAGCGGCCTATCAGTATTTT
>-|TRBV15|TRBJ2-7|TRBD1
CATSSRRDSPYEQYF
TGTGCCACCAGCAGCCGCCGGGACAGTCCCTACGAGCAGTACTTC
>once|TRBV5-1|TRBJ2-7|TRBD2
CASSRTSGDVYEQYF
TGCGCCAGCAGCCGAACTAGCGGGGACGTATACGAGCAGTACTTC
>-|TRBV30|TRBJ2-7|TRBD2
CAWSPTRTSGPAHEQYF
TGTGCCTGGAGCCCAACCCGGACTAGCGGCCCGGCCCACGAGCAGTACTTC
>-|TRBV14|TRBJ2-5|-
CASSQDRGPQETQYF
TGTGCCAGCAGCCAAGATAGGGGCCCCCAAGAGACCCAGTACTTC
>few|TRBV7-2|TRBJ2-7|TRBD2
CASSYGLAGESYEQYF
TGTGCCAGCAGCTACGGACTAGCGGGCGAGTCCTACGAGCAGTACTTC
>-|TRBV29-1|TRBJ2-1|TRBD1
CSVEEDRGHNEQFF
TGCAGCGTTGAAGAGGACAGGGGCCACAATGAGCAGTTCTTC